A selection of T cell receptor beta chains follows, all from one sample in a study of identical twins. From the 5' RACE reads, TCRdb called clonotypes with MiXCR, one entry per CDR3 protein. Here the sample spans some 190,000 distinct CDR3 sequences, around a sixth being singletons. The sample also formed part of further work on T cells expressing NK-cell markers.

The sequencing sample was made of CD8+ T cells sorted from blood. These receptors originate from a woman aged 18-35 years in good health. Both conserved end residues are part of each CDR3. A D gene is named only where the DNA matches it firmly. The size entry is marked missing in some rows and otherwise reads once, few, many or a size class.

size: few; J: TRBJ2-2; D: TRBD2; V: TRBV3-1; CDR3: CASSQLAGGAGELFF; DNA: TGTGCCAGCAGCCAACTAGCGGGAGGGGCCGGGGAGCTGTTTTTT
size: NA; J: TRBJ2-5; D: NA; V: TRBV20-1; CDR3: CSASQGWGRAETQYF; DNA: TGCAGTGCTAGTCAAGGTTGGGGGCGGGCAGAGACCCAGTACTTC
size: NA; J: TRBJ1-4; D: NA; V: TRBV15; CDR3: CATSRDNGGEKLFF; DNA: TGTGCCACCAGCAGAGATAACGGAGGGGAAAAACTGTTTTTT
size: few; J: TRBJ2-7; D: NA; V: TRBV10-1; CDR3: CASRDGSSSYEQYF; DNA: TGCGCCAGCAGGGACGGGAGTAGCTCCTACGAGCAGTACTTC
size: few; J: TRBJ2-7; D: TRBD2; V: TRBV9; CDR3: CASSVEGTRSYEQYF; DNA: TGTGCCAGCAGCGTAGAAGGGACTAGATCCTACGAGCAGTACTTC
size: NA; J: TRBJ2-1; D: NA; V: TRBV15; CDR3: CATSSQPRVSTYNEQFF; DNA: TGTGCCACCAGCAGCCAGCCAAGAGTGAGCACCTACAATGAGCAGTTCTTC
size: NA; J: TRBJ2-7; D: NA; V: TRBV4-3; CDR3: CASSQGLMAYEQYF; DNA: TGCGCCAGCAGCCAAGGACTGATGGCCTACGAGCAGTACTTC
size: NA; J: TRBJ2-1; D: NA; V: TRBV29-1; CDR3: CSVPQDYSYNEQFF; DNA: TGCAGCGTTCCCCAGGACTACTCCTACAATGAGCAGTTCTTC
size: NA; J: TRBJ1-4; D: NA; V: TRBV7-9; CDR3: CASSLEPQGRKLFF; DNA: TGTGCCAGCAGCTTAGAACCGCAAGGAAGAAAACTGTTTTTT
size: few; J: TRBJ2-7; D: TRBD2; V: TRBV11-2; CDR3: CASSLRTSSYEQYF; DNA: TGTGCCAGCAGCTTACGGACTAGCTCCTACGAGCAGTACTTC
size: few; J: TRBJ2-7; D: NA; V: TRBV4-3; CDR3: CASSQGTSGYEQYF; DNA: TGCGCCAGCAGCCAAGGAACAAGCGGCTACGAGCAGTACTTC
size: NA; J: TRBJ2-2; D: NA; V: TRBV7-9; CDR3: CASSQNGGELFF; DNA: TGTGCCAGCAGCCAGAACGGCGGGGAGCTGTTTTTT
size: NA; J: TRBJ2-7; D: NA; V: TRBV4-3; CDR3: CASSQGVWARVSPEQYF; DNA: TGCGCCAGCAGCCAAGGGGTTTGGGCTAGAGTTAGCCCCGAGCAGTACTTC
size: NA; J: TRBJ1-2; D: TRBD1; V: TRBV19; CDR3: CATGTGVNYGYTF; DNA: TGTGCCACAGGTACAGGGGTGAACTATGGCTACACCTTC
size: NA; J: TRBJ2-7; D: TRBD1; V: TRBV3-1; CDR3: CASSGRQGAFYEQYF; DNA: TGTGCCAGCAGCGGACGACAGGGGGCGTTCTACGAGCAGTACTTC
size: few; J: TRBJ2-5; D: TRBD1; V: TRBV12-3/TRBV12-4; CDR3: CASSLEDREETQYF; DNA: TGTGCCAGCAGTTTAGAGGACAGGGAGGAGACCCAGTACTTC
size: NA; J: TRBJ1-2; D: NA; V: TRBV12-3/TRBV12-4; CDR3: CASSQNVGGYTF; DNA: TGTGCCAGCAGTCAGAATGTGGGTGGCTACACCTTC
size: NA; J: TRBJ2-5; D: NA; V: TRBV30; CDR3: CACPGRWWETQYF; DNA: TGTGCCTGCCCGGGACGTTGGTGGGAGACCCAGTACTTC
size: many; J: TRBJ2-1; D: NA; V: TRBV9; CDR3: CASSPMTGSYNEQFF; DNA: TGTGCCAGCAGCCCAATGACGGGCTCCTACAATGAGCAGTTCTTC
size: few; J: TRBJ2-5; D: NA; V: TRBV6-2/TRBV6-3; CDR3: CASLDRSAVQETQYF; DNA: TGTGCCAGCTTGGACAGATCGGCAGTCCAAGAGACCCAGTACTTC
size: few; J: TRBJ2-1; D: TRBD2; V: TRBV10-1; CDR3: CASSEFSGRAYNEQFF; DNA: TGCGCCAGCAGTGAGTTTAGCGGGAGGGCCTACAATGAGCAGTTCTTC
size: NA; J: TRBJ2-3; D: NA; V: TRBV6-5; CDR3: CASSYVAGSDTQYF; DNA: TGTGCCAGCAGTTACGTGGCGGGGAGCGATACGCAGTATTTT
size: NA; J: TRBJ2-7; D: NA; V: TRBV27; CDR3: CASSTPGTPYEQYF; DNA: TGTGCCAGCAGTACGCCGGGTACGCCCTACGAGCAGTACTTC
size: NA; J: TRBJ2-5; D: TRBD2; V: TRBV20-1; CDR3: CSADGRGLALLETQYF; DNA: TGCAGTGCCGACGGTCGGGGACTAGCGTTATTAGAGACCCAGTACTTC
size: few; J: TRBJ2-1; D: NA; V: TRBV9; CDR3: CASSQGGGGYNEQFF; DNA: TGTGCCAGCAGCCAGGGAGGGGGGGGCTACAATGAGCAGTTCTTC
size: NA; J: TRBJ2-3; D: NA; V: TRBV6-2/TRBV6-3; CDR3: CASSPPRGAGTDTQYF; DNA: TGTGCCAGCAGCCCCCCTAGGGGGGCGGGAACAGATACGCAGTATTTT
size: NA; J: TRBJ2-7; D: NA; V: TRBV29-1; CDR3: CSVEAGRTYEQYF; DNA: TGCAGCGTTGAGGCGGGGAGAACCTACGAGCAGTACTTC
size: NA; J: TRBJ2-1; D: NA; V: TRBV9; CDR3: CASSVGDEQFF; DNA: TGTGCCAGCAGCGTTGGAGATGAGCAGTTCTTC
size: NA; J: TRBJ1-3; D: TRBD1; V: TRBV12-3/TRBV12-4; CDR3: CASSATGYGNTIYF; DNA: TGTGCCAGCAGTGCGACAGGGTATGGAAACACCATATATTTT
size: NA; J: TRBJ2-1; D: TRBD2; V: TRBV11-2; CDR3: CASRPGGNNEQFF; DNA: TGTGCCAGCAGACCGGGGGGGAACAATGAGCAGTTCTTC
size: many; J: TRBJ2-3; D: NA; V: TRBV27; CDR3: CASSPGGNTDTQYF; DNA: TGTGCCAGCAGTCCAGGGGGGAACACAGATACGCAGTATTTT
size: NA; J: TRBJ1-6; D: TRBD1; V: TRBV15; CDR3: CATRRDRGNSPLHF; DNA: TGTGCCACGCGGCGGGACAGGGGAAATTCACCCCTCCACTTT